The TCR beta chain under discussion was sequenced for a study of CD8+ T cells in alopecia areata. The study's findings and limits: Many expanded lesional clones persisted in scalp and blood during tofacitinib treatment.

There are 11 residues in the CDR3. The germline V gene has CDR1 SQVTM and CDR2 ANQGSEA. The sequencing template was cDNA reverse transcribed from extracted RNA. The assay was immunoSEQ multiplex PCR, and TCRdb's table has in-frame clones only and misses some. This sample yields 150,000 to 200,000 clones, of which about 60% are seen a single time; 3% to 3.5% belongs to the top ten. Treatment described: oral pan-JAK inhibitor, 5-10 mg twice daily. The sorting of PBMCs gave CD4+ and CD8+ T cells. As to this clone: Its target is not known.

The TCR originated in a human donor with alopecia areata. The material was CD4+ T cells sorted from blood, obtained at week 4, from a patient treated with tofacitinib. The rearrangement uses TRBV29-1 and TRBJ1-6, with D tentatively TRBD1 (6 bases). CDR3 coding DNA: TGCAACCCACAGGGAAATTCACCCCTCCACTTT. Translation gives CNPQGNSPLHF.